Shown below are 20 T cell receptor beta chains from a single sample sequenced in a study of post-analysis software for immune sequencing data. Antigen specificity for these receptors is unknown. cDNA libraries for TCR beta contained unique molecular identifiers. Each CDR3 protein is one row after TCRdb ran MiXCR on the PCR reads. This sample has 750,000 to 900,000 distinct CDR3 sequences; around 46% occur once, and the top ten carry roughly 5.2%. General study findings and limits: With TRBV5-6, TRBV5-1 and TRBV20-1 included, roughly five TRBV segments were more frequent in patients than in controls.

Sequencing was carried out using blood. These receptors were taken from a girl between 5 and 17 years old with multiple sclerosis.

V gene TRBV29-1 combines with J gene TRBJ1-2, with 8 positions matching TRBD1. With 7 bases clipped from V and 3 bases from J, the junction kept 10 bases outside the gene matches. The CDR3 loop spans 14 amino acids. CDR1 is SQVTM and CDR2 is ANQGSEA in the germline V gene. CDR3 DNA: TGCAGCGCCCCCTCAGGGGGCGTAGACTATGGCTACACCTTC. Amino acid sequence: CSAPSGGVDYGYTF.

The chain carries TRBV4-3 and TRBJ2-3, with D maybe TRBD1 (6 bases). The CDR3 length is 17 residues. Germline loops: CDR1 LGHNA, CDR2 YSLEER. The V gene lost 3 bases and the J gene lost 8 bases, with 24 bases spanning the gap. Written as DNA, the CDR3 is TGCGCCAGCAGCCAGGGGACCGCGCCCAACCAAGGGGGTACGCAGTATTTT. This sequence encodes CASSQGTAPNQGGTQYF.

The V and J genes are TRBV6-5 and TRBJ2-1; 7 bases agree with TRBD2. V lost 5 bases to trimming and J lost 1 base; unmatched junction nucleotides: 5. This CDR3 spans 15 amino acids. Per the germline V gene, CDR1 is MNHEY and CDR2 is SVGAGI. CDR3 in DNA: TGTGCCAGCAGTCGGCGGGAGAGGTCCTACAATGAGCAGTTCTTC. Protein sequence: CASSRRERSYNEQFF.

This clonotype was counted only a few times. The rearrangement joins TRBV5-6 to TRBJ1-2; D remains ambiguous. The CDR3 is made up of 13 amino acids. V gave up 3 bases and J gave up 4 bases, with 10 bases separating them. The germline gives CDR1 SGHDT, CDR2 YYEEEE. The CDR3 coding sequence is TGTGCCAGCAGCTCCCCCCTTGCCTATGGCTACACCTTC. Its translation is CASSSPLAYGYTF.

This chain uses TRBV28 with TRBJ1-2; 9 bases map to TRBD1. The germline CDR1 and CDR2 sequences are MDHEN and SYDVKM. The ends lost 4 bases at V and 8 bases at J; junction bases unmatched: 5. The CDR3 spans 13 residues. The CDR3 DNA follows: TGTGCCAGCAGTTACAGGGGGCGGCGAGGCTACACCTTC. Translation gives CASSYRGRRGYTF.

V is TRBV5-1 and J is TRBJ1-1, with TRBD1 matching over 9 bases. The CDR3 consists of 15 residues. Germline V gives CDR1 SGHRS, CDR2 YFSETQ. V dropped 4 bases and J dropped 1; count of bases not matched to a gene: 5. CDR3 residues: CASSTSGQGNTEAFF. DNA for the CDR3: TGCGCCAGCAGCACCTCGGGACAGGGGAACACTGAAGCTTTCTTT.

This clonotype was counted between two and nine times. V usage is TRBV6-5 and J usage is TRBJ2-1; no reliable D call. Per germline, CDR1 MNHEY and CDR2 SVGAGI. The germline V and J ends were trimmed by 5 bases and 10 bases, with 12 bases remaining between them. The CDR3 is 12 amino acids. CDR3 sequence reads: CASSPDRLEQFF. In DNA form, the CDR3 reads TGTGCCAGCAGTCCAGACCGCCTCGAGCAGTTCTTC.

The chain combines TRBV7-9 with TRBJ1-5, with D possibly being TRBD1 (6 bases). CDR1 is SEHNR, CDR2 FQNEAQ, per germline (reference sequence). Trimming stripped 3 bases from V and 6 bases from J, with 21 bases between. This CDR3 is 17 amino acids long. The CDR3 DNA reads TGTGCCAGCAGCTTCGGTGGGGGGGCCGGATTCGGTCAGCCCCAGCATTTT. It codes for CASSFGGGAGFGQPQHF. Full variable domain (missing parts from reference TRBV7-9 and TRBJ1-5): DTGVSQNPRHKITKRGQNVTFRCDPISEHNRLYWYRQTLGQGPEFLTYFQNEAQLEKSRLLSDRFSAERPKGSFSTLEIQRTEQGDSAMYLCASSFGGGAGFGQPQHFGDGTRLSIL.

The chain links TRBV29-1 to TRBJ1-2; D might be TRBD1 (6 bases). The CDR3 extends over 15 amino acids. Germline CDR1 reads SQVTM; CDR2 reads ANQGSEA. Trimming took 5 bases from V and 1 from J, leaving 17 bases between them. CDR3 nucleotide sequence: TGCAGCGTTTCCGCGACCCGGACAGTTAACTATGGCTACACCTTC. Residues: CSVSATRTVNYGYTF. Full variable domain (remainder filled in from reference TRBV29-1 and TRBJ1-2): SAVISQKPSRDICQRGTSLTIQCQVDSQVTMMFWYRQQPGQSLTLIATANQGSEATYESGFVIDKFPISRPNLTFSTLTVSNMSPEDSSIYLCSVSATRTVNYGYTFGSGTRLTVV.

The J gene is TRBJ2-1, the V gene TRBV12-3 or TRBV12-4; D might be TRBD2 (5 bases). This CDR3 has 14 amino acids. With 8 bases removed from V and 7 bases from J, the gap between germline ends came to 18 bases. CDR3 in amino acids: CASWSGMSFNEQFF. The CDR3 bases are TGTGCCAGCTGGTCCGGGATGAGTTTTAATGAGCAGTTCTTC.

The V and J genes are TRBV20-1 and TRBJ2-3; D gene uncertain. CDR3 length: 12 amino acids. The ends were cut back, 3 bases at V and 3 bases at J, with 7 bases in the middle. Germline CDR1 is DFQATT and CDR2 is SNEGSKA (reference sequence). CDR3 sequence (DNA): TGCAGTGCTAGCCCCCCAACAGATACGCAGTATTTT. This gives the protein CSASPPTDTQYF.

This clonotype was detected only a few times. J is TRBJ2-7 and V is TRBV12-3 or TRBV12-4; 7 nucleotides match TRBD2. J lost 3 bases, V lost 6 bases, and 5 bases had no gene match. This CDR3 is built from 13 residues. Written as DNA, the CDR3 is TGTGCCAGCAGCCTAACTAGCGTCTACGAGCAGTACTTC. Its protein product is CASSLTSVYEQYF.

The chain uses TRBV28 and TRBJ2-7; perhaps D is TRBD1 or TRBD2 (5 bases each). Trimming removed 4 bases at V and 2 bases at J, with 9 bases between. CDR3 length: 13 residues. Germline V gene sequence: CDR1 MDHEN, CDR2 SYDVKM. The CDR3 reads CASSYKGPYEQYF. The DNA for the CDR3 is TGTGCCAGCAGTTACAAGGGACCCTACGAGCAGTACTTC. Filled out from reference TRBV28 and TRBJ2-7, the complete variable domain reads DVKVTQSSRYLVKRTGEKVFLECVQDMDHENMFWYRQDPGLGLRLIYFSYDVKMKEKGDIPEGYSVSREKKERFSLILESASTNQTSMYLCASSYKGPYEQYFGPGTRLTVT.

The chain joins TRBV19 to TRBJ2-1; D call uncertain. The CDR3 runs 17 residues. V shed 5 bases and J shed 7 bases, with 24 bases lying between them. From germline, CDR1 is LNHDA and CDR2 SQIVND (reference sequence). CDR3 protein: CASSLSLIPTSANEQFF. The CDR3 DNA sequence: TGTGCCAGTAGTCTAAGCCTCATCCCGACGAGCGCGAATGAGCAGTTCTTC.

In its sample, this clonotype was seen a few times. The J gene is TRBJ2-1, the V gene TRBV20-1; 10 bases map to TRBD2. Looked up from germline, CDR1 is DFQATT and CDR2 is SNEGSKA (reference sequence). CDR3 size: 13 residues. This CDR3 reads CSGLAVSYNEQFF. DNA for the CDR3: TGCAGCGGACTAGCGGTCTCCTACAATGAGCAGTTCTTC.

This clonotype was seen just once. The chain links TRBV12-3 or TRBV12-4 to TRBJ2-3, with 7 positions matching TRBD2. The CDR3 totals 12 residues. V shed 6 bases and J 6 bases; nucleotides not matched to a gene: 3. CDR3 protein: CASRAGVDTQYF. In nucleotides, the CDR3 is TGTGCCAGCAGGGCGGGAGTCGATACGCAGTATTTT.

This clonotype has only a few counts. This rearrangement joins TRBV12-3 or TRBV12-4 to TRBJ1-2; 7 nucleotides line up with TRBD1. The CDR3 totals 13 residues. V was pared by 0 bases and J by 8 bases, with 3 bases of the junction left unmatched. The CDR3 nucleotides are TGTGCCAGCAGTTTAGCAGGGGGCTTAGGCTACACCTTC. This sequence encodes CASSLAGGLGYTF.

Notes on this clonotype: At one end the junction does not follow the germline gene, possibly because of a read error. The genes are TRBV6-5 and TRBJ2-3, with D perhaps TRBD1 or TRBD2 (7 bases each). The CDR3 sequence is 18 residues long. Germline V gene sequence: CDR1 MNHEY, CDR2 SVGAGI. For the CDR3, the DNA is TGTGCCAGCAGTTACCCAACCTTTGGCGGGAGCGGGACAGATACGAAGTATTTT. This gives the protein CASSYPTFGGSGTDTKYF.

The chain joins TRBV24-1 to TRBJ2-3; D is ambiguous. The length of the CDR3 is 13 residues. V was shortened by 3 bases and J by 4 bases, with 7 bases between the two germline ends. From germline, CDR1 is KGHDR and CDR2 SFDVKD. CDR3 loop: CATSDTIPDTQYF. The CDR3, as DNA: TGTGCCACCAGTGATACGATCCCAGATACGCAGTATTTT.

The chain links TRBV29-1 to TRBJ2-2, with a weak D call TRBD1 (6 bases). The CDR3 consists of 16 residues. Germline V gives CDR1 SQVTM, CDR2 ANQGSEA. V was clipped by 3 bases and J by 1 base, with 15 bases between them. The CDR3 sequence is CSVDPTGWGNTGELFF. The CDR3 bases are TGCAGCGTTGACCCCACAGGGTGGGGGAACACCGGGGAGCTGTTTTTT.